The 24 T cell receptor beta chains below were found in one sample sequenced in a study of vaccination and CD4 T cells after COVID-19. No antigen has been identified for these receptors. Sample treatment: roughly ten-day PBMC culture with coronavirus spike peptide pools or control peptides (ViraFEST assay). An unexposed donor provided the CD4+ T cells, which were collected before the COVID-19 pandemic (2011-2018). The Oncomine TCR Beta short-read assay sequenced DNA from cultured CD4+ T cells. Genomic DNA was isolated from cultured CD4+ T cells. TCRdb used MiXCR to reprocess the PCR reads, holding one entry per CDR3 protein. The table lists around 10,000 distinct CDR3 sequences, approximately 30% of them singletons. The sequencing sample was made of CD4+ T cells from blood, cultured in vitro. The receptor set was obtained from a human donor in good health.

The sample holds a few counts of this clonotype. The CDR3 DNA is TGTGCCTGGAGATGGGGGCGGAACACTGAAGCTTTCTTT. Translation gives CAWRWGRNTEAFF. The chain links TRBV30 to TRBJ1-1; TRBD1 is a possible D gene (6 bases). Between the trimmed V and J ends, which lost 3 bases and 1 base, there was a span of 9 bases. The germline gives CDR1 GTSNPN, CDR2 SVGIG (reference sequence). The CDR3 is 13 residues long. Filled out from reference TRBV30 and TRBJ1-1, the complete variable domain reads SQTIHQWPATLVQPVGSPLSLECTVEGTSNPNLYWYRQAAGRGLQLLFYSVGIGQISSEVPQNLSASRPQDRQFILSSKKLLLSDSGFYLCAWRWGRNTEAFFGQGTRLTVV.

This clonotype came up a few times. This chain connects TRBV28 to TRBJ1-2; unclear D gene. The CDR3 spans 14 residues. Germline assignment: CDR1 MDHEN and CDR2 SYDVKM. The V gene lost 5 bases and the J gene lost 4 bases, with 14 bases spanning the gap. The CDR3 here is CASSPLQLVYGYTF. The CDR3 DNA follows: TGTGCCAGCAGTCCACTGCAATTAGTCTATGGCTACACCTTC.

This clonotype showed up just a few times. The rearrangement joins TRBV28 to TRBJ1-5, with no clear D. CDR1 is MDHEN and CDR2 is SYDVKM in the germline V gene. Trimming cost V 7 bases and J 2 bases, with 9 bases left between them. The CDR3 runs 13 residues. CDR3 protein: CASNLSGNQPQHF. The CDR3 nucleotides read TGTGCCAGCAACTTATCAGGCAATCAGCCCCAGCATTTT.

The chain links TRBV27 to TRBJ2-7, with no clear D. The germline CDR1 and CDR2 sequences are MNHEY and SMNVEV (reference sequence). The V and J ends lost 3 bases and 2 bases respectively, with 8 bases between them. The CDR3 contains 13 residues. The CDR3 here is CASSFTGAYEQYF. CDR3 nucleotide sequence: TGTGCCAGCAGTTTCACGGGCGCCTACGAGCAGTACTTC.

This clonotype was observed a handful of times. The chain employs TRBV6-4 and TRBJ1-6, with TRBD1 as a possible D gene (6 bases). This CDR3 comprises 15 residues. Between the trimmed V and J ends, which lost 1 base and 7 bases, there was a span of 11 bases. Germline loops: CDR1 MRHNA, CDR2 SNTAGT. CDR3: CASSDLGGRNSPLHF. The CDR3 nucleotides read TGTGCCAGCAGTGACTTGGGGGGCAGGAATTCACCCCTCCACTTT.

The chain employs TRBV20-1 and TRBJ2-1, with a possible D match to TRBD2 (6 bases). CDR1 and CDR2 from the germline V gene are DFQATT and SNEGSKA (reference sequence). V lost 0 bases and J 4 bases, leaving 16 bases between the germline ends. The CDR3 extends over 16 amino acids. The CDR3 reads CSAREMGPAGYNEQFF. Written as DNA, the CDR3 is TGCAGTGCTAGAGAGATGGGGCCCGCGGGATACAATGAGCAGTTCTTC.

The table lists this clonotype with a few counts. The chain joins TRBV7-2 to TRBJ2-7; 9 nucleotides match TRBD2. The V gene's germline CDR1 is SGHTA and CDR2 FQGNSA. CDR3 size: 15 residues. V was pared by 5 bases and J by 3 bases, with 8 bases of the junction left unmatched. Here the CDR3 reads CASSISGSAHYEQYF. CDR3 DNA sequence: TGTGCCAGCAGCATTAGCGGGAGCGCCCACTACGAGCAGTACTTC. Full variable domain (rest looked up from reference TRBV7-2 and TRBJ2-7): GAGVSQSPSNKVTEKGKDVELRCDPISGHTALYWYRQSLGQGLEFLIYFQGNSAPDKSGLPSDRFSAERTGGSVSTLTIQRTQQEDSAVYLCASSISGSAHYEQYFGPGTRLTVT.

This sequence joins TRBV20-1 and TRBJ2-3, with 9 bases lining up with TRBD2. The CDR3 loop spans 16 amino acids. The V gene's germline CDR1 is DFQATT and CDR2 SNEGSKA (reference sequence). The ends lost 5 bases at V and 5 bases at J; junction bases unmatched: 14. The CDR3 DNA follows: TGCAGTGCTGGGGGAGCGGGGGGTTCTCTTGGAGATACGCAGTATTTT. Protein product: CSAGGAGGSLGDTQYF.

The J gene is TRBJ2-7, the V gene TRBV29-1; 12 bases agree with TRBD2. This CDR3 spans 17 amino acids. Germline V gene data show CDR1 as SQVTM and CDR2 as ANQGSEA. The junction had 8 bases not matched to a gene; V was cut back by 2 bases and J by 0 bases. The CDR3 DNA reads as TGCAGCGTTGAAAAGTGGACTAGCGGGACCTTCTCCTACGAGCAGTACTTC. As protein: CSVEKWTSGTFSYEQYF.

This chain uses TRBV19 with TRBJ2-1, with D perhaps matching TRBD1 or TRBD2 (5 bases each). The CDR3 covers 14 residues. Germline V gene lookup returns CDR1 LNHDA and CDR2 SQIVND (reference sequence). V lost 4 bases and J 3 bases, leaving 10 bases between the germline ends. The chain's CDR3 is CASSRDGLYNEQFF. The CDR3 DNA reads as TGTGCCAGTAGTAGGGACGGCCTCTACAATGAGCAGTTCTTC.

The rearrangement joins TRBV20-1 to TRBJ2-1, with TRBD2 matching 10 bases. The germline V gene encodes CDR1 DFQATT and CDR2 SNEGSKA (reference sequence). This CDR3 region has 14 residues. V was clipped by 6 bases and J by 3 bases; unmatched bases: 5. The CDR3 DNA reads TGCAGTGCGCCCGGACTAGCGGACTACAATGAGCAGTTCTTC. Translating it yields CSAPGLADYNEQFF.

The chain employs TRBV28 and TRBJ2-2, with D possibly matching TRBD1 (6 bases). CDR3 length equals 17 residues. The ends were cut back, 10 bases at V and 1 base at J, with 22 bases in the middle. Germline CDR1 is MDHEN and CDR2 is SYDVKM. CDR3 region: CATQLLGLGQNTGELFF. CDR3 nucleotide sequence: TGTGCCACCCAGCTCTTGGGGCTGGGACAGAACACCGGGGAGCTGTTTTTT.

The chain recombines TRBV4-2 with TRBJ1-2; the D is unclear. CDR1 is LGHNA, CDR2 YNFKEQ, per germline. The CDR3 sequence is 12 residues long. Trimming took 4 bases from V and 3 from J, leaving 6 bases between them. This CDR3 is CASSRPHYGYTF. CDR3 DNA sequence: TGTGCCAGCAGCCGACCCCACTATGGCTACACCTTC.

The chain is built from TRBV20-1 and TRBJ2-6; D is undetermined. There are 14 residues in the CDR3. Germline V gives CDR1 DFQATT, CDR2 SNEGSKA (reference sequence). V was pared by 0 bases and J by 1 base, with 4 bases between. The CDR3 region is CSARDSSGANVLTF. The CDR3 DNA follows: TGCAGTGCTAGAGACAGTTCTGGGGCCAACGTCCTGACTTTC.

J is TRBJ1-3 and V is TRBV6-1; 7 bases are a match to TRBD1. V gave up 6 bases and J gave up 4 bases; unmatched junction bases: 9. Germline V lookup: CDR1 MNHNS, CDR2 SASEGT. This CDR3 contains 15 residues. DNA of the CDR3: TGTGCCAGCAGGATAACAGGGGAGACCGGAAACACCATATATTTT. Protein sequence: CASRITGETGNTIYF.

This chain uses TRBV20-1 with TRBJ2-7, with 11 bases fitting TRBD2. This CDR3 is built from 15 residues. Unmatched junction bases numbered 10, after V lost 3 bases and J lost 6 bases. CDR1 is DFQATT, CDR2 SNEGSKA, per germline (reference sequence). The CDR3 reads CSASPLAGGDGEQYF. The DNA of the CDR3 is TGCAGTGCTAGCCCATTAGCGGGAGGGGATGGCGAGCAGTACTTC.

The J gene is TRBJ1-5, the V gene TRBV6-2 or TRBV6-3; D remains ambiguous. Germline loops: CDR1 MNHEY, CDR2 SVGEGT. The CDR3 totals 15 residues. V was pared by 4 bases and J by 1 base, with 11 bases between. This CDR3 is CASSSLSLSNQPQHF. The CDR3 DNA reads TGTGCCAGCAGTTCCCTATCGTTAAGCAATCAGCCCCAGCATTTT.

This clonotype was seen a few times. V gene TRBV7-3 combines with J gene TRBJ2-6; D is undetermined. CDR1 SGHTA and CDR2 FQGTGA come from the germline V gene. This CDR3 is 15 amino acids long. V gave up 0 bases and J gave up 0 bases, with 3 bases separating them. The CDR3 DNA reads TGTGCCAGCAGCTTAACGGGCTCTGGGGCCAACGTCCTGACTTTC. Translated, it gives CASSLTGSGANVLTF.

The sample holds one count of this clonotype. The J gene is TRBJ1-1, the V gene TRBV7-2; D gene unclear. There are 13 residues in the CDR3. Looked up from germline, CDR1 is SGHTA and CDR2 is FQGNSA. V was clipped by 3 bases and J by 7 bases, with 12 bases between them. The CDR3 reads CASSLGTVGEAFF. The CDR3 region has the DNA TGTGCCAGCAGCTTGGGAACAGTCGGTGAAGCTTTCTTT.

The chain couples TRBV2 to TRBJ1-1; D remains ambiguous. Germline lookup yields CDR1 SNHLY and CDR2 FYNNEI. Trimming took 3 bases from V and 1 from J, leaving 9 bases between them. This CDR3 is built from 14 residues. The CDR3, as DNA: TGTGCCAGCAGTGACAGTTCCGGGAACACTGAAGCTTTCTTT. It codes for CASSDSSGNTEAFF.

Only a few counts were recorded for this clonotype. J is TRBJ2-1 and V is TRBV20-1; D is uncertain. The CDR3 is 16 residues long. Germline CDR1 DFQATT, CDR2 SNEGSKA (reference sequence). V shed 7 bases and J shed 3 bases, with 22 bases lying between them. DNA of the CDR3: TGCAGTGGGGTTTCGTTAGGGAAGGGCGACTACAATGAGCAGTTCTTC. Its translation: CSGVSLGKGDYNEQFF.

This rearrangement joins TRBV7-2 to TRBJ2-1, with D possibly TRBD2 on 5 matching bases. The CDR3 is made up of 14 amino acids. Germline loops: CDR1 SGHTA, CDR2 FQGNSA. V lost 5 bases, J lost 3 bases, and 11 bases lay in between. Here the CDR3 DNA reads TGTGCCAGCAGCCCCGGGATAGTCTACAATGAGCAGTTCTTC. Its translation: CASSPGIVYNEQFF.

As for this clonotype: The junction and the germline gene differ at one end; a read error may be behind it. The DNA of the CDR3 is TGTGCCAGTAGTTTATTACGAAACACCATATATTTT. Protein product: CASSLLRNTIYF. The chain links TRBV12-3 or TRBV12-4 to TRBJ1-3; D ambiguous. The CDR3 has 12 residues.

For the CDR3, the DNA is TGTGCCAGCATCCCACCGGCGGGAGACGAGCAGTACTTC. It encodes CASIPPAGDEQYF. The chain uses TRBV6-2 or TRBV6-3 and TRBJ2-7; 7 nucleotides match TRBD2. V was clipped by 7 bases and J by 5 bases; unmatched bases: 8. In germline, CDR1 is MNHEY, CDR2 SVGEGT. The CDR3 contains 13 residues.